The source of this T cell receptor beta chain is a study of CD8+ T cells in alopecia areata. Study context: Once tofacitinib had been taken for 6 to 18 months, 6 months off drug followed.

CDR1 is GTSNPN, CDR2 SVGIG, per germline (reference sequence). Trimming stripped 2 bases from V and 0 bases from J, with 13 bases between. This CDR3 region has 15 residues. Sample treatment: oral pan-JAK inhibitor, 5-10 mg twice daily. Sequencing templates came from extracted RNA that was reverse transcribed into cDNA. The protocol was immunoSEQ multiplex PCR, while the TCRdb copy is restricted to in-frame clones and leaves out a portion. The table has over 90,000 clones, just over 85% seen once. Study observations and caveats: Both scalp clonality and the expanded CD8+ clones among the top 100 showed a significant decrease with tofacitinib. Lesional tissue from the scalp (especially in alopecia totalis/universalis) showed higher clonality than normal scalp.

This clone was detected a few times. Its antigen is unknown. This specimen consisted of CD8+ T cells sorted from blood, obtained around week 30, from a patient treated with tofacitinib. The V and J genes are TRBV30 and TRBJ1-2; D remains unclear. This receptor was obtained from a human donor with alopecia areata. Here the CDR3 reads CAWSTLNRANYGYTF. The CDR3 DNA is TGTGCCTGGAGTACCTTAAATAGAGCTAACTATGGCTACACCTTC.